This entry concerns a single T cell receptor beta chain. The authors' processing: Nucleated cell counts were estimated from reference gene primer amplification. The method was immunoSEQ multiplex PCR; TCRdb's version includes in-frame clones alone and lacks a portion of them. For V, J and clone size, that table is used; D and trimming come from the DNA. The sample lists 220,000 or so clones, 80% occurring once. The data stem from a study of blood T cell repertoires in COVID-19. Study background: Italy, Spain and the United States were the sources of the convalescent and acute COVID-19 samples. T cells, B-cell-depleted T cells, or PBMCs supplied cDNA or gDNA.

Germline V lookup: CDR1 SGHVS, CDR2 FQNEAQ. The CDR3 runs 15 residues. Losses at the gene ends were 3 bases for V and 5 bases for J; bases not matched to a gene: 5. The sequence came from a woman between 65 and 79 years old with acute or convalescent COVID-19. The chain joins TRBV7-8 to TRBJ2-5; 11 bases are a match to TRBD2. Sequenced material: peripheral blood. The CDR3 nucleotides are TGTGCCAGCAGCTTGACTAGCGGGGATTTTGAGACCCAGTACTTC. Amino acid sequence: CASSLTSGDFETQYF.